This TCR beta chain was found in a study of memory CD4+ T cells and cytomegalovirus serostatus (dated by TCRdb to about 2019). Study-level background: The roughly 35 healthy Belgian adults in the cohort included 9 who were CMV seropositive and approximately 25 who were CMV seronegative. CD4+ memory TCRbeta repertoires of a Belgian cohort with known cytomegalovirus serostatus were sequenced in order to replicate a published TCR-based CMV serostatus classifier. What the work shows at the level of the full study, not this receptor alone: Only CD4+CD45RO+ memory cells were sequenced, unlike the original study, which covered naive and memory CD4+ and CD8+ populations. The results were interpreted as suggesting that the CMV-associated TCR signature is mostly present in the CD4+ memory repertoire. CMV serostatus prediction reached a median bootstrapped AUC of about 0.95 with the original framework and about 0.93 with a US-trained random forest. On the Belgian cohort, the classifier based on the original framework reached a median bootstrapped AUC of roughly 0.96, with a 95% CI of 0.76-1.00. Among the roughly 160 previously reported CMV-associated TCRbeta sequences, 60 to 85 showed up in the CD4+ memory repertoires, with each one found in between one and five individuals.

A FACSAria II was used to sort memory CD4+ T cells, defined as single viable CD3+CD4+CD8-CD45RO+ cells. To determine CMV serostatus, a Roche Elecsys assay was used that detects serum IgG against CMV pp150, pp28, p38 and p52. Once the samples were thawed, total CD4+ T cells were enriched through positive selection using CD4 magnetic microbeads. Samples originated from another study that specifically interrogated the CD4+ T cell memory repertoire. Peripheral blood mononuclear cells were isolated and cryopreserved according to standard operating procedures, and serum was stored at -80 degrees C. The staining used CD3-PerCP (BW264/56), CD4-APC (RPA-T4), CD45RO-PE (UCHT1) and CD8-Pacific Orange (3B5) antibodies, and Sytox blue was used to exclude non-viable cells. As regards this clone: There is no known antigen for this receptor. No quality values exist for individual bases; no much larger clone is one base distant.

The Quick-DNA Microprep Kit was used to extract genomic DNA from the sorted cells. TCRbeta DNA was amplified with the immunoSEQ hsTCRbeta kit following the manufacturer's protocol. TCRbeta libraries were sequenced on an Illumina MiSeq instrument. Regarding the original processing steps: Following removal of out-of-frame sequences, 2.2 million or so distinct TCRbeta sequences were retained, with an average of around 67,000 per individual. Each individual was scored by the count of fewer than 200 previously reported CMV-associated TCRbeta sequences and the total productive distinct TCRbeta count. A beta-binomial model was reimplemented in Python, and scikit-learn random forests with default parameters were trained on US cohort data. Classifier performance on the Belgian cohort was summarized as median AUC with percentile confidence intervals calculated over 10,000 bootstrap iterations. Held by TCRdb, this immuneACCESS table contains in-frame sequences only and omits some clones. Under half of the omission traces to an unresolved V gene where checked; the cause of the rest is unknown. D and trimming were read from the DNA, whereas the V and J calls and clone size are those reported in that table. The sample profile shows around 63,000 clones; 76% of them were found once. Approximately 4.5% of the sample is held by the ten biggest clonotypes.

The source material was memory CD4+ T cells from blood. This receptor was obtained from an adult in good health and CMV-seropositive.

CDR3 region: CASSKLAGGLGTDTQYF. The nucleotide sequence reads TGCGCCAGCAGCAAGTTAGCGGGGGGTCTGGGCACAGATACGCAGTATTTT. This chain is built from TRBV5-1 and TRBJ2-3; 10 junctional bases match TRBD2. From a lookup of the germline V gene, CDR1 and CDR2 are SGHRS and YFSETQ. Trimming accounts for 4 bases at V and 1 base at J, while the number of junction bases matched to no gene is 9. The CDR3 spans 17 residues, from the cysteine through the phenylalanine. The sequence is cut down to CDR3 DNA, 51 bases in frame from base 1.